This record covers a single T cell receptor beta chain. No antigen is known for it. It was with a sample-barcoded 5' primer and a J-beta primer mix that a second PCR of roughly 7 to 12 cycles was run. TCRdb redid the calling of the 5' RACE reads with MiXCR, one entry per CDR3 protein. In the table there are around 780,000 distinct CDR3 sequences, roughly 50% of which are singletons. Donors each provided about 10 milliliters of peripheral blood. The data are from a study of blood T cells in healthy people across ages. Germline assignment: CDR1 SNHLY and CDR2 FYNNEI. The CDR3 totals 13 residues. V lost 8 bases, J lost 9 bases, and 17 bases lay in between. The study, taken as a whole, reports: Long-lived and aged donors differed, with more naive CD4+ cells and higher diversity in the long-lived.

The sample taken for sequencing was blood. V is TRBV2 and J is TRBJ2-1, with a possible D match to TRBD1 (7 bases). This receptor was obtained from a man aged 40-49 years in good health. The CDR3: CASVMTQGGEQFF. The CDR3 DNA reads as TGTGCCAGCGTGATGACCCAGGGGGGTGAGCAGTTCTTC.